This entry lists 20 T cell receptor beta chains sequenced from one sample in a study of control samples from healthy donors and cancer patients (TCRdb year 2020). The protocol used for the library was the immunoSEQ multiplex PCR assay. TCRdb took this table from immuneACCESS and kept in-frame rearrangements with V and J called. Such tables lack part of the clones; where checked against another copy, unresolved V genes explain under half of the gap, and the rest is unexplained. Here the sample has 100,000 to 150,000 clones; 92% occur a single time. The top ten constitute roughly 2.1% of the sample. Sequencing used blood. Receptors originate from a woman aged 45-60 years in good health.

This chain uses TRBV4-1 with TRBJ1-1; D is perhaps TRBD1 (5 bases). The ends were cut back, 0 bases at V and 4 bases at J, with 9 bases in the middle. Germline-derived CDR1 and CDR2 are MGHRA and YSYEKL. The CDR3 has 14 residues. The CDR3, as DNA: TGCGCCAGCAGCCAAGATCAGGGTCCCACTGAAGCTTTCTTT. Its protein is CASSQDQGPTEAFF.

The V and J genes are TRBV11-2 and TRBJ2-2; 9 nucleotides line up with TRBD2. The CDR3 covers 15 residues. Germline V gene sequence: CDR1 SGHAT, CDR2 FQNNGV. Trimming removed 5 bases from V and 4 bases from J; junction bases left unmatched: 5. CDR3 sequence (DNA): TGTGCCAGCAGCAGGCTAGCGGGAAGCACCGGGGAGCTGTTTTTT. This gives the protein CASSRLAGSTGELFF.

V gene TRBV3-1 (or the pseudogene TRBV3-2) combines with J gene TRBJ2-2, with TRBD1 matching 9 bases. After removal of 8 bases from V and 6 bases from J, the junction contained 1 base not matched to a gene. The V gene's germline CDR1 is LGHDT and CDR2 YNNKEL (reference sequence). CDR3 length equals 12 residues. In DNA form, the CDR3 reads TGTGCCAGCGGACAGGGGCCCGGGGAGCTGTTTTTT. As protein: CASGQGPGELFF.

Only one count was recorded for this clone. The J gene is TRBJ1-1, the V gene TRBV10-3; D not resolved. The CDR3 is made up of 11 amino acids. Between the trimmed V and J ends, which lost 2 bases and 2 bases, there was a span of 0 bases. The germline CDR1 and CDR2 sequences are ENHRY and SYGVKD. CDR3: CAISENTEAFF. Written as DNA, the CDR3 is TGTGCCATCAGTGAGAACACTGAAGCTTTCTTT.

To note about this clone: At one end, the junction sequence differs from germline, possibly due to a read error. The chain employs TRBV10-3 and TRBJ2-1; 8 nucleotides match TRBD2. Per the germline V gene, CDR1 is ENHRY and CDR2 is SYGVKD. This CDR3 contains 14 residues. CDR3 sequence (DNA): TGTGCCACCAGTGAAAAGCCGGGACTAGTAGAGCAGTTCTTC. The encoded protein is CATSEKPGLVEQFF.

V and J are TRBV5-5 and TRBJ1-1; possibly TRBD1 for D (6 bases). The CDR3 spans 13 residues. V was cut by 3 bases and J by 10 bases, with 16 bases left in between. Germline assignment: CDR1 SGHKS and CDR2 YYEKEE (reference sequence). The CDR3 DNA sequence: TGTGCCAGCAGCTCGACAGGAAATATTGGAGCTTTCTTT. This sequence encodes CASSSTGNIGAFF. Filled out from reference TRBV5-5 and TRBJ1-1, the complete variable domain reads DAGVTQSPTHLIKTRGQQVTLRCSPISGHKSVSWYQQVLGQGPQFIFQYYEKEERGRGNFPDRFSARQFPNYSSELNVNALLLGDSALYLCASSSTGNIGAFFGQGTRLTVV.

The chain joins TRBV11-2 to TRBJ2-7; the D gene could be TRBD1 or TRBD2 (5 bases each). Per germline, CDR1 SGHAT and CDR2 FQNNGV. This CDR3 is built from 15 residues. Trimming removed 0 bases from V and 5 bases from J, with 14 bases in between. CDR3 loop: CASSLEWGVGDEQYF. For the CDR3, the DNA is TGTGCCAGCAGCTTAGAATGGGGCGTGGGAGACGAGCAGTACTTC.

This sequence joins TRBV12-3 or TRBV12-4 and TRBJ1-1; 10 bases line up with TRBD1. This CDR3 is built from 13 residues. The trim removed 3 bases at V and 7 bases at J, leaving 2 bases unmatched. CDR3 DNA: TGTGCCAGCAGTTTGACAGGGGGCATTGAAGCTTTCTTT. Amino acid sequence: CASSLTGGIEAFF.

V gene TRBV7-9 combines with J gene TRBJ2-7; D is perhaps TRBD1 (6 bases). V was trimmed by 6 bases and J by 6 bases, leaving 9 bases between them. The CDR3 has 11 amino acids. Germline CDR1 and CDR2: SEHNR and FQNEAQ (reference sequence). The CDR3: CASRLGAEQYF. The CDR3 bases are TGTGCCAGCAGACTGGGGGCCGAGCAGTACTTC.

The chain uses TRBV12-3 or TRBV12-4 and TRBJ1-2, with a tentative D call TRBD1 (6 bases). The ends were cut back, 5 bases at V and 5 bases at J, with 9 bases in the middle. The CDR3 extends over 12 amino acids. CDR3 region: CASSGGGYGYTF. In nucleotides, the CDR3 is TGTGCCAGCAGTGGGGGCGGGTATGGCTACACCTTC.

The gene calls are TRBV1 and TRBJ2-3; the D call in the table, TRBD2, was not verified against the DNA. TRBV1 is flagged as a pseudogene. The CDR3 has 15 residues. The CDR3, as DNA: TGCACCAGCGGGTCGGAGCGTCTTAGCACAGATACGCAGTATTTT. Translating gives CTSGSERLSTDTQYF.

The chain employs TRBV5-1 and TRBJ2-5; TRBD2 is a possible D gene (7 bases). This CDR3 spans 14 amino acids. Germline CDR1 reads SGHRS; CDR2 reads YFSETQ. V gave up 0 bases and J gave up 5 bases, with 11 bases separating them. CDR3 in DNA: TGCGCCAGCAGCTTGGGAGGGGGGGGCGAGACCCAGTACTTC. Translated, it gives CASSLGGGGETQYF.

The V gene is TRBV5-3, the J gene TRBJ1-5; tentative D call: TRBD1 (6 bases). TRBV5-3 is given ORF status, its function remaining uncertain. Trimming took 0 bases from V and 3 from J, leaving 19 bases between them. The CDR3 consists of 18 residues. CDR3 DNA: TGTGCCAGAAGCTTGGAAAAACATGACGGGGGGCCCAATCAGCCCCAGCATTTT. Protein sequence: CARSLEKHDGGPNQPQHF.

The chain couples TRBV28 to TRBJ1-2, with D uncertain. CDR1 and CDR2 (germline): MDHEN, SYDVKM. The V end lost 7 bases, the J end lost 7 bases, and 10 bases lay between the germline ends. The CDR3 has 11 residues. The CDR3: CASKDNGGYTF. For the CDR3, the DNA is TGTGCCAGCAAGGATAACGGTGGCTACACCTTC.

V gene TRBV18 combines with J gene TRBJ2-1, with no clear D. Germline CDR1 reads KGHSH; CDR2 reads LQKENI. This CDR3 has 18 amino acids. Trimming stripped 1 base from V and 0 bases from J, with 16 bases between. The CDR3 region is CASSPRDPRLSSYNEQFF. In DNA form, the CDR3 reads TGTGCCAGCTCACCACGCGATCCGAGGTTAAGCTCCTACAATGAGCAGTTCTTC. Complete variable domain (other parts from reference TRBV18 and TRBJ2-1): NAGVMQNPRHLVRRRGQEARLRCSPMKGHSHVYWYRQLPEEGLKFMVYLQKENIIDESGMPKERFSAEFPKEGPSILRIQQVVRGDSAAYFCASSPRDPRLSSYNEQFFGPGTRLTVL.

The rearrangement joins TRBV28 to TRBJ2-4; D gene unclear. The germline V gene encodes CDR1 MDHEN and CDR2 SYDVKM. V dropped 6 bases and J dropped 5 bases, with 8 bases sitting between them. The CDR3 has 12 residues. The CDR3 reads CASSRDQNIQYF. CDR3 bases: TGTGCCAGCAGCCGCGACCAAAACATTCAGTACTTC.

The DNA of the CDR3 is TGTGGCGGGGAGGGACGTTTCGCCGGGGAGCTGTTTTTT. Amino acids: CGGEGRFAGELFF. The chain recombines TRBV7-8 with TRBJ2-2, with 7 nucleotides matching TRBD2. CDR1 and CDR2 (germline): SGHVS, FQNEAQ. This CDR3 has 13 residues. Based on the CDR3 plus reference TRBV7-8 and TRBJ2-2, the full variable domain is GAGVSQSPRYKVAKRGQDVALRCDPISGHVSLFWYQQALGQGPEFLTYFQNEAQLDKSGLPSDRFFAERPEGSVSTLKIQRTQQEDSAVYLCGGEGRFAGELFFGEGSRLTVL.

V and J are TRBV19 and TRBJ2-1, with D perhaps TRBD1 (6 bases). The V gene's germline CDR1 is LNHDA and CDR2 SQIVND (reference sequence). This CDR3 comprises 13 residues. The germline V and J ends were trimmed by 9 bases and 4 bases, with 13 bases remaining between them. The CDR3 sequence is CASERDNYNEQFF. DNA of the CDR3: TGTGCCAGCGAACGGGACAATTACAATGAGCAGTTCTTC.

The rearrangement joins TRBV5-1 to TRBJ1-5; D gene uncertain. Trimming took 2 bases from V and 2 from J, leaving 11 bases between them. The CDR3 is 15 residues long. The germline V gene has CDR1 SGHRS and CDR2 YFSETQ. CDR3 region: CASSLDLGGNQPQHF. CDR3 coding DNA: TGCGCCAGCAGCTTAGACTTGGGTGGCAATCAGCCCCAGCATTTT.

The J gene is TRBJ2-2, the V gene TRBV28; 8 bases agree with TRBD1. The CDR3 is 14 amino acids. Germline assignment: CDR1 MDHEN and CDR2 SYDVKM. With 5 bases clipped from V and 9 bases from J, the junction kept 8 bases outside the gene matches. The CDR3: CASSQTGDRRELFF. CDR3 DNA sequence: TGTGCCAGCAGTCAGACAGGGGACCGTAGGGAGCTGTTTTTT.